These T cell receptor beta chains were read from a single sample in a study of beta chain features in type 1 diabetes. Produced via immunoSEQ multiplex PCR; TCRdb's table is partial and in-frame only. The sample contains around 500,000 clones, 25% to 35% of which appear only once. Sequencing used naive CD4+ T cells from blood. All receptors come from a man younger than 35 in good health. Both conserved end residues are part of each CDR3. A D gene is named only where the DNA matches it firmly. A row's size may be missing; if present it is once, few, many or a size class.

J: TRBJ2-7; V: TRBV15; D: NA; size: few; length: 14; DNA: TGTGCCACCAGCGGGCGGGGAGGATCCTACGAGCAGTACTTC; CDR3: CATSGRGGSYEQYF
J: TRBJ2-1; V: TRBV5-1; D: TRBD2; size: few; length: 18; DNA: TGCGCCAGCAGCCGGGAAATAACTAGCGGGAGGGTTAAAGATGAGCAGTTCTTC; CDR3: CASSREITSGRVKDEQFF
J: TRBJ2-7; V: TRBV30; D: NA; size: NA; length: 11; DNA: TGTGCCTGGAGTTATCAGAACGAGCAGTACTTC; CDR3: CAWSYQNEQYF
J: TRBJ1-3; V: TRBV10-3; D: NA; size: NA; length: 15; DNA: TGTGCCATCAGTGAGTTGTCACCTTACGGAAACACCATATATTTT; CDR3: CAISELSPYGNTIYF
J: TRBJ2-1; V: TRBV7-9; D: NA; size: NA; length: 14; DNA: TGTGCCAGCAGCTTAGAACTCCTTAGCAATGAGCAGTTCTTC; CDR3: CASSLELLSNEQFF
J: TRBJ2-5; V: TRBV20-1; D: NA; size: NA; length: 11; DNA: TGCAGTGCCGAGGTTCAAGAGACCCAGTACTTC; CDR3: CSAEVQETQYF
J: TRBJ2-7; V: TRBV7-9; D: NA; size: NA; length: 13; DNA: TGTGCCAGCAGCCGGACACCCTCCTACGAGCAGTACTTC; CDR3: CASSRTPSYEQYF
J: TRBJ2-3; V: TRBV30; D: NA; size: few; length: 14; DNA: TGTGCCTGGAGAACCAGGACAGTCACAGATACGCAGTATTTT; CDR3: CAWRTRTVTDTQYF
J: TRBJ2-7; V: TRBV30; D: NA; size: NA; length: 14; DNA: TGTGCCTGGAGTGTACTTGGGGTCTCCTACGAGCAGTACTTC; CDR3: CAWSVLGVSYEQYF
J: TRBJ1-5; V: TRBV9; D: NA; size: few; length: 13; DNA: TGTGCCAGCAGCGTAGGGCCCCTTCAGCCCCAGCATTTT; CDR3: CASSVGPLQPQHF
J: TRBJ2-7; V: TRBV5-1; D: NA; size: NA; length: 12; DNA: TGCGCCAGCAGCTTGTTGGCAGGCGAGCAGTACTTC; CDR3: CASSLLAGEQYF
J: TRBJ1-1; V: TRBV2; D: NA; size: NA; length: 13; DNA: TGTGCCAGCAGTGAAAGGGGGGCCACTGAAGCTTTCTTT; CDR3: CASSERGATEAFF
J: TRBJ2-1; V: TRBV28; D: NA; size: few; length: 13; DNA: TGTGCCAGCAGTCTACTGGCTTACAATGAGCAGTTCTTC; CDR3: CASSLLAYNEQFF
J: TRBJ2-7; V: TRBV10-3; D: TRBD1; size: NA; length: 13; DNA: TGTGCCACCCGTGGGACAGGGGTGTACGAGCAGTACTTC; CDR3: CATRGTGVYEQYF
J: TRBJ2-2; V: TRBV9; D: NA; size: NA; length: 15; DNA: TGTGCCAGCAGCGCCCAGCGGGCCAACACCGGGGAGCTGTTTTTT; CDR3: CASSAQRANTGELFF
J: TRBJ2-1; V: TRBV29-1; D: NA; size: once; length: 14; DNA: TGCAGCGTTATTAGGTTAGCGGCGACGAATGAGCAGTTCTTC; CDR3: CSVIRLAATNEQFF
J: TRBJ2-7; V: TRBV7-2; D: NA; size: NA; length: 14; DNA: TGTGCCAGCAGCTTAGACCAGGGCCCCTACGAGCAGTACTTC; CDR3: CASSLDQGPYEQYF
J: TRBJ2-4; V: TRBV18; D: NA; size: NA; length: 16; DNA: TGTGCCAGCTCACCCCTAATGGCAGGGACCAAAAACATTCAGTACTTC; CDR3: CASSPLMAGTKNIQYF
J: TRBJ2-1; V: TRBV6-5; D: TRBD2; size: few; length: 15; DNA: TGTGCCAGCCGGGCGGGAGTTCGAGAACACAATGAGCAGTTCTTC; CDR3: CASRAGVREHNEQFF
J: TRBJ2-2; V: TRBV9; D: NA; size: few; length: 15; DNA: TGTGCCAGCAGCTTAAGAGGACTGGACACCGGGGAGCTGTTTTTT; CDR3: CASSLRGLDTGELFF